This T cell receptor beta chain stems from a study of shared clonotypes between healthy human individuals. Germline values: CDR1 SGHTA, CDR2 FQGNSA. V lost 3 bases and J lost 0, with 12 bases in between. This CDR3 has 16 amino acids. Caucasian adults living in Nashville, Tennessee, provided all samples. Each unsorted PBMC replicate got 300 ng genomic DNA, some 30,000 genomes. Spread over ten immunoSEQ deep assay plates, unsorted PBMC DNA underwent sequencing. In the source study's methods: Filtering differed because ImmunoSEQ produced junction-only sequences that carried no quality scores. Some clones are missing from TCRdb's copy, which holds only in-frame ones; the method was immunoSEQ multiplex PCR. V, J and clone size reflect that table, while D and trimming were determined from the DNA. The sample shows roughly 480,000 clones, 79% of them seen only once.

The sample taken for sequencing was PBMCs. The clonotype comes from a woman in her thirties or forties in good health. Some clones in this sample may be carry-over from other donors' samples. V gene TRBV7-2 combines with J gene TRBJ2-1; D tentatively reads TRBD1 or TRBD2 (5 bases each). For the CDR3, the DNA is TGTGCCAGCAGCTTGATCGGGACGAACTCCTACAATGAGCAGTTCTTC. Protein: CASSLIGTNSYNEQFF.